A selection of T cell receptor beta chains follows, all from one sample in a study of T cell responses to AZD1222 COVID-19 vaccine. The assay was immunoSEQ multiplex PCR, and TCRdb's table has in-frame clones only and misses some. This table has roughly 70,000 clones, 65% to 90% appearing once. Sequenced material: peripheral blood, taken on day 0 of AZD1222 vaccination. These receptors all stem from an adult in good health. Each CDR3 is given with its conserved first and last residue. Fields, in order: J gene, V gene, D gene, clone size, CDR3 DNA, CDR3 protein. A D gene is named only where the DNA matches it firmly. Clone size is given for some rows only: seen once, a few or many times, or a class if the clone is expanded.

TRBJ1-2 | TRBV4-2 | NA | NA | TGTGCCAGCAGCCAAGAGCCGGGCGGGGGGGACTATGGCTACACCTTC | CASSQEPGGGDYGYTF
TRBJ1-2 | TRBV19 | NA | NA | TGTGCCAGTAGTATACAGTATTATGGCTACACCTTC | CASSIQYYGYTF
TRBJ2-5 | TRBV5-4 | TRBD1 | once | TGTGCCAGCAGTTCTGGGACAGAAGAGACCCAGTACTTC | CASSSGTEETQYF
TRBJ2-3 | TRBV7-8 | TRBD1 | NA | TGTGCCAGCAGCGGCTTAGGGGGCCACGCAGATACGCAGTATTTT | CASSGLGGHADTQYF
TRBJ1-2 | TRBV12-5 | NA | NA | TGTGCTAGTCTGCCGGGGGCTGGCTACACCTTC | CASLPGAGYTF
TRBJ2-1 | TRBV11-3 | NA | few | TGTGCCAGCAGCTTAGGACGGAACAATGAGCAGTTCTTC | CASSLGRNNEQFF
TRBJ2-3 | TRBV10-2 | NA | NA | TGCGCCAGCAATGATGGGGCTTGGGGCACAGATACGCAGTATTTT | CASNDGAWGTDTQYF
TRBJ2-1 | TRBV5-6 | TRBD2 | NA | TGTGCCAGCAGCACGGGACTAGCGGGGGCCTACAATGAGCAGTTCTTC | CASSTGLAGAYNEQFF
TRBJ1-5 | TRBV21-1 | NA | NA | TGTGCCAGCAGCAAAAATCAGGGTGATCAGCCCCAGCATTTT | CASSKNQGDQPQHF
TRBJ1-2 | TRBV7-2 | NA | NA | TGTGCCAGCAGCTTATCTCAGGTCTATGGCTACACCTTC | CASSLSQVYGYTF
TRBJ1-5 | TRBV2 | TRBD1 | NA | TGTGCCAGCAGTGAAAGGCAGGGGGGTCGTCAGCCCCAGCATTTT | CASSERQGGRQPQHF
TRBJ1-3 | TRBV9 | NA | NA | TGTGCCAGCAGCGTAGGTCCAGGGGCCTCTGGAAACACCATATATTTT | CASSVGPGASGNTIYF
TRBJ1-5 | TRBV6-2/TRBV6-3 | NA | NA | TGTGCCAGCAGTTACCGTAGCAATCAGCCCCAGCATTTT | CASSYRSNQPQHF
TRBJ2-1 | TRBV27 | TRBD2 | NA | TGTGCCAGCAGTTATCAGACTAGCGGGGGGGCCCCTTCCTACAATGAGCAGTTCTTC | CASSYQTSGGAPSYNEQFF
TRBJ1-1 | TRBV9 | NA | NA | TGTGCCAGCAGCGTAGGGGCCGGGCCGAACACTGAAGCTTTCTTT | CASSVGAGPNTEAFF
TRBJ1-3 | TRBV11-3 | NA | NA | TGTGCCAGCAGCAACCCCAGGGTATTTGGAAACACCATATATTTT | CASSNPRVFGNTIYF
TRBJ1-1 | TRBV3-1/TRBV3-2 | NA | NA | TGTGCCAGCAGCAAGGTGGGGAGAGGGGGGACTGAAGCTTTCTTT | CASSKVGRGGTEAFF
TRBJ1-6 | TRBV2 | NA | NA | TGTGCCAGCAGTGAAGCCCTGGGGCGGCGGGGGATTTCACCCCTCCACTTT | CASSEALGRRGISPLHF
TRBJ1-1 | TRBV3-1/TRBV3-2 | NA | NA | TGTGCCAGCAGCCTAGGGGGGGGGATACGCGACACTGAAGCTTTCTTT | CASSLGGGIRDTEAFF
TRBJ1-1 | TRBV5-1 | TRBD1 | few | TGCGCCAGCAGCCAGACAGGGGGCGTGGGGTACACTGAAGCTTTCTTT | CASSQTGGVGYTEAFF
TRBJ1-2 | TRBV11-1 | TRBD1 | NA | TGTGCCAGCAGCAATCGACAGGGGGAGTTTGGCTACACCTTC | CASSNRQGEFGYTF
TRBJ2-3 | TRBV19 | TRBD2 | NA | TGTGCCAGTAGTATTATAGCGGGGGGATCTCCCACAGATACGCAGTATTTT | CASSIIAGGSPTDTQYF